The rows below give T cell receptor beta chains drawn from one sample of a study of Graves' ophthalmopathy and Graves' hyperthyroidism. TCRdb reprocessed the multiplex PCR reads with MiXCR, giving one entry per CDR3 protein. Found here are some 1.1 million distinct CDR3 sequences, 35% to 45% of them singletons; the top ten hold around 10%. The sample was peripheral blood or thyroid tissue (not recorded which). The receptor source for this set is an adult man with Graves' hyperthyroidism. Both conserved end residues are part of each CDR3. D genes are given only for firm matches. Part of the rows lack a size; the others show once, few, many or a class for expanded clones.

J: TRBJ2-2; size: -; D: -; V: TRBV12-3/TRBV12-4; CDR3: CASSITQGAGELFF; DNA: TGTGCCAGCAGCATAACACAGGGTGCCGGGGAGCTGTTTTTT
J: TRBJ2-7; size: many; D: -; V: TRBV10-3; CDR3: CAISELAADEQYF; DNA: TGTGCCATCAGTGAGTTGGCCGCTGACGAGCAGTACTTC
J: TRBJ2-7; size: few; D: TRBD1; V: TRBV6-5; CDR3: CASSIIHRGLTYEQYF; DNA: TGTGCCAGCAGCATCATCCACAGGGGGCTCACCTACGAGCAGTACTTC
J: TRBJ1-4; size: -; D: -; V: TRBV2; CDR3: CASSEAPGWSTNEKLFF; DNA: TGTGCCAGCAGTGAAGCGCCAGGGTGGAGTACTAATGAAAAACTGTTTTTT
J: TRBJ2-7; size: -; D: -; V: TRBV10-3; CDR3: CAISTSGQYF; DNA: TGTGCCATCAGCACATCAGGGCAGTACTTC
J: TRBJ2-7; size: -; D: -; V: TRBV10-2; CDR3: CASSAGPSNSYEQYF; DNA: TGCGCCAGCAGTGCCGGACCTTCGAATTCCTACGAGCAGTACTTC
J: TRBJ1-4; size: -; D: -; V: TRBV2; CDR3: CASSEVDGLNEKLFF; DNA: TGTGCCAGCAGTGAGGTGGACGGACTGAATGAAAAACTGTTTTTT
J: TRBJ2-7; size: -; D: TRBD2; V: TRBV10-3; CDR3: CAISESPLAETYEQYF; DNA: TGTGCCATCAGTGAGTCGCCCCTAGCGGAGACCTACGAGCAGTACTTC
J: TRBJ2-7; size: -; D: TRBD2; V: TRBV20-1; CDR3: CSARDIQGTSAYEQYF; DNA: TGCAGTGCTAGAGATATACAAGGGACTAGCGCTTACGAGCAGTACTTC
J: TRBJ2-7; size: many; D: -; V: TRBV29-1; CDR3: CSVEEQTSYEQYF; DNA: TGCAGCGTTGAAGAACAAACCTCCTACGAGCAGTACTTC
J: TRBJ1-1; size: many; D: -; V: TRBV19; CDR3: CASCRRSYTEAFF; DNA: TGTGCCAGTTGCAGGCGGAGTTACACTGAAGCTTTCTTT
J: TRBJ1-5; size: -; D: -; V: TRBV20-1; CDR3: CSARPKQGFTYSNQPQHF; DNA: TGCAGTGCTAGACCCAAACAGGGATTCACCTATAGCAATCAGCCCCAGCATTTT
J: TRBJ2-5; size: many; D: -; V: TRBV2; CDR3: CASSESVTRGRTQYF; DNA: TGTGCCAGCAGTGAATCAGTGACACGGGGCAGGACCCAGTACTTC
J: TRBJ1-3; size: -; D: -; V: TRBV29-1; CDR3: CSAGDNTIYF; DNA: TGCAGCGCCGGGGACAACACCATATATTTT
J: TRBJ2-7; size: -; D: -; V: TRBV15; CDR3: CAREAYEQYF; DNA: TGTGCCCGAGAGGCCTACGAGCAGTACTTC
J: TRBJ2-7; size: few; D: TRBD2; V: TRBV9; CDR3: CASSRRLAEGYEQYF; DNA: TGTGCCAGCAGCCGCCGACTAGCGGAAGGCTACGAGCAGTACTTC
J: TRBJ1-1; size: many; D: TRBD1; V: TRBV9; CDR3: CASSDGTGALNTEAFF; DNA: TGTGCCAGCAGCGATGGGACAGGGGCCTTGAACACTGAAGCTTTCTTT
J: TRBJ1-2; size: many; D: -; V: TRBV7-9; CDR3: CASTLSGDRRGYTF; DNA: TGTGCCAGCACCCTATCGGGGGATCGTCGGGGCTACACCTTC
J: TRBJ1-2; size: -; D: -; V: TRBV7-9; CDR3: CASSRRTEQDGYTF; DNA: TGTGCCAGCTCCCGGAGGACGGAACAGGATGGCTACACCTTC
J: TRBJ2-6; size: -; D: TRBD2; V: TRBV5-1; CDR3: CASSSTGLAGAHVLTF; DNA: TGCGCCAGCAGCTCCACTGGACTAGCGGGGGCCCACGTCCTGACTTTC
J: TRBJ1-4; size: few; D: -; V: TRBV4-3; CDR3: CASRVRQTTNEKLFF; DNA: TGCGCCAGCAGGGTTCGACAGACAACTAATGAAAAACTGTTTTTT
J: TRBJ2-2; size: few; D: -; V: TRBV19; CDR3: CASSIGLSTGELFF; DNA: TGTGCCAGTAGTATTGGGCTCTCGACCGGGGAGCTGTTTTTT
J: TRBJ1-5; size: many; D: -; V: TRBV15; CDR3: CATSGGGQRHSNQPQHF; DNA: TGTGCCACCAGCGGCGGTGGACAGCGCCATAGCAATCAGCCCCAGCATTTT
J: TRBJ2-7; size: many; D: -; V: TRBV20-1; CDR3: CSARDQGFGYEQYF; DNA: TGCAGTGCTAGAGATCAAGGGTTCGGGTACGAGCAGTACTTC
J: TRBJ1-5; size: many; D: -; V: TRBV4-2; CDR3: CASSQEAASSRPQHF; DNA: TGTGCCAGCAGCCAAGAAGCGGCCTCCAGTAGGCCCCAGCATTTT
J: TRBJ1-6; size: -; D: TRBD1; V: TRBV7-2; CDR3: CASSQGQVRLFSPLHF; DNA: TGTGCCAGCAGCCAGGGACAGGTTCGGCTATTTTCACCCCTCCACTTT
J: TRBJ2-2; size: many; D: TRBD2; V: TRBV12-3/TRBV12-4; CDR3: CASSGLAGVAGELFF; DNA: TGTGCCAGCAGTGGACTAGCGGGAGTCGCCGGGGAGCTGTTTTTT
J: TRBJ2-7; size: many; D: -; V: TRBV10-3; CDR3: CAISEPGPEEDEQYF; DNA: TGTGCCATCAGTGAGCCAGGGCCCGAAGAAGACGAGCAGTACTTC
J: TRBJ2-2; size: -; D: -; V: TRBV7-9; CDR3: CASSLFDLAGGELFF; DNA: TGTGCCAGCAGCTTGTTTGATCTAGCAGGCGGGGAGCTGTTTTTT
J: TRBJ2-5; size: -; D: -; V: TRBV29-1; CDR3: CSFGGETQYF; DNA: TGCAGCTTTGGGGGAGAGACCCAGTACTTC
J: TRBJ2-5; size: -; D: TRBD1; V: TRBV7-8; CDR3: CASIEGTGGETQYF; DNA: TGTGCCAGCATCGAGGGGACAGGTGGAGAGACCCAGTACTTC
J: TRBJ2-2; size: -; D: -; V: TRBV6-6; CDR3: CASSYSRMTGELFF; DNA: TGTGCCAGCAGTTACTCGAGGATGACCGGGGAGCTGTTTTTT
J: TRBJ1-4; size: few; D: TRBD1; V: TRBV9; CDR3: CASSATGGVEKLFF; DNA: TGTGCCAGCAGCGCGACAGGGGGCGTAGAAAAACTGTTTTTT
J: TRBJ1-3; size: many; D: -; V: TRBV9; CDR3: CASSTKPQGSTGNTIYF; DNA: TGTGCCAGCAGCACTAAACCTCAAGGCAGTACTGGAAACACCATATATTTT
J: TRBJ1-6; size: many; D: -; V: TRBV5-1; CDR3: CASSLDFIGVRNSPLHF; DNA: TGCGCCAGCAGCTTGGACTTCATTGGGGTTCGGAATTCACCCCTCCACTTT
J: TRBJ1-3; size: once; D: TRBD1; V: TRBV10-3; CDR3: CAISELTGDGTTIYF; DNA: TGTGCCATCAGTGAGTTGACAGGGGATGGGACCACCATATATTTT
J: TRBJ1-2; size: once; D: -; V: TRBV29-1; CDR3: CSVGRASNYGYTF; DNA: TGCAGCGTTGGTCGGGCGTCCAACTATGGCTACACCTTC
J: TRBJ2-5; size: few; D: -; V: TRBV5-1; CDR3: CASSSTGSRETQYF; DNA: TGCGCCAGCAGCTCTACAGGGAGCAGGGAGACCCAGTACTTC
J: TRBJ1-5; size: many; D: TRBD1; V: TRBV20-1; CDR3: CSARGGTGNQPQHF; DNA: TGCAGTGCTAGGGGGGGGACAGGCAATCAGCCCCAGCATTTT
J: TRBJ1-1; size: -; D: -; V: TRBV4-2; CDR3: CASSPIGGNTEAFF; DNA: TGTGCCAGCAGCCCTATCGGGGGGAACACTGAAGCTTTCTTT
J: TRBJ2-5; size: -; D: -; V: TRBV20-1; CDR3: CSASDTGRSSQETQYF; DNA: TGCAGTGCTAGTGATACGGGCAGGAGCTCCCAAGAGACCCAGTACTTC
J: TRBJ2-7; size: many; D: TRBD2; V: TRBV11-2; CDR3: CASSFPGLAGVF; DNA: TGTGCCAGCAGCTTCCCGGGACTAGCGGGAGTTTTC
J: TRBJ2-5; size: -; D: -; V: TRBV5-1; CDR3: CAGSSSIGPQETQYF; DNA: TGCGCCGGCAGCTCGAGTATTGGACCTCAAGAGACCCAGTACTTC
J: TRBJ1-5; size: -; D: -; V: TRBV6-1; CDR3: CASSYSNPRFNSNQPQHF; DNA: TGTGCCAGCAGTTACTCGAACCCAAGATTTAATAGCAATCAGCCCCAGCATTTT
J: TRBJ1-2; size: many; D: -; V: TRBV9; CDR3: CASSVAVSYGYTF; DNA: TGTGCCAGCAGCGTAGCAGTCAGCTATGGCTACACCTTC
J: TRBJ2-7; size: -; D: TRBD1; V: TRBV5-1; CDR3: CASSSQDRTYEQYF; DNA: TGCGCCAGCAGCTCCCAGGACAGGACCTACGAGCAGTACTTC
J: TRBJ1-1; size: many; D: -; V: TRBV24-1; CDR3: CATSGGPGGTEAFF; DNA: TGTGCCACCAGCGGGGGCCCCGGAGGCACTGAAGCTTTCTTT
J: TRBJ1-1; size: few; D: -; V: TRBV28; CDR3: CASTATVNTEAFF; DNA: TGTGCCAGCACCGCGACAGTGAACACTGAAGCTTTCTTT
J: TRBJ1-5; size: many; D: -; V: TRBV2; CDR3: CASARQELRYSNQPQHF; DNA: TGTGCCAGCGCCAGACAGGAGCTAAGATATAGCAATCAGCCCCAGCATTTT
J: TRBJ1-5; size: few; D: -; V: TRBV6-5; CDR3: CASSYLRGWPQHF; DNA: TGTGCCAGCAGTTACCTAAGGGGCTGGCCCCAGCATTTT
J: TRBJ2-7; size: few; D: -; V: TRBV29-1; CDR3: CSVTQGGEQYF; DNA: TGCAGCGTCACACAGGGAGGCGAGCAGTACTTC
J: TRBJ1-3; size: -; D: -; V: TRBV7-2; CDR3: CASRVGGGGTIYF; DNA: TGTGCCAGCAGAGTCGGGGGGGGGGGCACCATATATTTT